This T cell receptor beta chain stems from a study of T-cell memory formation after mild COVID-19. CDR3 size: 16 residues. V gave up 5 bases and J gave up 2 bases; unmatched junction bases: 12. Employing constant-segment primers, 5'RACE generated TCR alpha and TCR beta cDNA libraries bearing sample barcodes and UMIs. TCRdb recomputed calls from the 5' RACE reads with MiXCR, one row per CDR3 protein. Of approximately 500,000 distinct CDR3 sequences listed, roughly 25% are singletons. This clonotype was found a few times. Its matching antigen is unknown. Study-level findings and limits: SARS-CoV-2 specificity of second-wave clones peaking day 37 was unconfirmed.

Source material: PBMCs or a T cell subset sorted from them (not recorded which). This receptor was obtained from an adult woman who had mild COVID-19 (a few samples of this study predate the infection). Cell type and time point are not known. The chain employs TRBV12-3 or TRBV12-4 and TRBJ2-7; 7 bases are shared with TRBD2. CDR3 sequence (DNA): TGTGCCAGCAGTCCCCAACTCGGGCTAGCGGCCTACGAGCAGTACTTC. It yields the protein CASSPQLGLAAYEQYF.